The 8 T cell receptor beta chains presented below share a single source sample, sequenced in a study of blood T cell repertoires in COVID-19. Profiling relied on immunoSEQ multiplex PCR, and the TCRdb table lists in-frame clones only, not all of them. The table has 60,000 to 95,000 clones, approximately 79% seen once. The sample was peripheral blood. These receptors came from a human donor with acute or convalescent COVID-19. The donor label of this sample is uncertain.

This clone showed up just a few times. The J gene is TRBJ2-3, the V gene TRBV24-1; tentative D call: TRBD1 (7 bases). CDR3 length: 12 amino acids. The V gene's germline CDR1 is KGHDR and CDR2 SFDVKD. DNA of the CDR3: TGTGCTAGCGGACAGGGCACAGATACGCAGTATTTT. Its protein product is CASGQGTDTQYF.

This chain connects TRBV5-4 to TRBJ2-1, with D possibly TRBD2 on 5 matching bases. The CDR3 is 15 amino acids. Germline lookup yields CDR1 SGHNT and CDR2 YYREEE (reference sequence). V shed 1 base and J shed 2 bases, with 10 bases lying between them. In DNA form, the CDR3 reads TGTGCCAGCAGCTTGAACGGGATTCCCTACAATGAGCAGTTCTTC. Its protein product is CASSLNGIPYNEQFF.

Written as DNA, the CDR3 is TGTGCCAGCTCCCGAGGTTCGGGAAGCTCCTACGAGCAGTACTTC. This gives the protein CASSRGSGSSYEQYF. The chain employs TRBV19 and TRBJ2-7; weak D call: TRBD2 (5 bases). CDR3 length: 15 residues. V lost 9 bases, J lost 0 bases, and 18 bases lay in between. Per germline, CDR1 LNHDA and CDR2 SQIVND (reference sequence).

This rearrangement joins TRBV10-3 to TRBJ2-3; 8 nucleotides line up with TRBD2. Looked up from germline, CDR1 is ENHRY and CDR2 is SYGVKD. J was trimmed by 1 base and V by 6 bases; bases with no gene match: 6. This CDR3 spans 15 amino acids. In DNA, the CDR3 is TGTGCCATCAGGGGGGCAGCGGGAGGCACAGATACGCAGTATTTT. Translating gives CAIRGAAGGTDTQYF.

This clone came up a few times. The chain recombines TRBV10-3 with TRBJ2-2; TRBD2 aligns across 15 bases. The length of the CDR3 is 19 residues. With 8 bases clipped from V and 1 base from J, the junction kept 11 bases outside the gene matches. The germline gives CDR1 ENHRY, CDR2 SYGVKD. The CDR3 DNA reads TGTGCCATCGCCGAACCTCCGGGACTAGCGGGGGGGAACACCGGGGAGCTGTTTTTT. This translates into CAIAEPPGLAGGNTGELFF.

The chain combines TRBV3-1 (or the pseudogene TRBV3-2) with TRBJ2-1; 7 bases match TRBD2. Germline CDR1 and CDR2: LGHDT and YNNKEL (reference sequence). The CDR3 has 13 residues. Trimming cost V 2 bases and J 9 bases; bases outside gene matches: 4. The CDR3 DNA is TGTGCCAGCAGCCAATTGGGGGGGTTTGAGCAGTTCTTC. This gives the protein CASSQLGGFEQFF.

This clone was found a few times. The J gene is TRBJ2-7, the V gene TRBV7-9; 14 bases line up with TRBD2. CDR1 SEHNR and CDR2 FQNEAQ come from the germline V gene (reference sequence). Trimming cost V 4 bases and J 6 bases; bases outside gene matches: 2. CDR3 length: 14 residues. The CDR3 sequence: CASSSGLAGAEQYV. The CDR3 nucleotides read TGTGCCAGCAGCTCGGGACTAGCGGGGGCCGAGCAGTACGTC.

The V call is TRBV11-2, the J call TRBJ1-2; TRBD1 is a possible D gene (5 bases). V was clipped by 2 bases and J by 4 bases, with 14 bases between them. The CDR3 consists of 15 residues. Germline V gives CDR1 SGHAT, CDR2 FQNNGV. The CDR3 sequence is CASSLQTAGPYGYTF. The CDR3 coding sequence is TGTGCCAGCAGCTTACAAACAGCGGGGCCCTATGGCTACACCTTC.